This T cell receptor (beta chain) was obtained from a study of cytomegalovirus exposure and HLA in healthy donors. Study-wide findings and caveats: For most TCR beta V segments, an earlier analysis put the productive rate at about 87% or about 30% of the time. Most subjects' HLA-A and HLA-B alleles were reportedly predicted from TCR beta sequences. Rarity held for most TCR sequences, but there were some public TCRs that occurred in many donors.

PCR used 60 Vbeta primers and 13 Jbeta primers. In the study's own analysis: As a later analysis found, there were approximately 80 million unique TCR beta chains, of which roughly 11 million were shared. Profiled with immunoSEQ multiplex PCR; TCRdb holds only in-frame clones, not every one. That table furnishes V, J and clone size, whereas the DNA furnished D and trimming. The sample records about 130,000 clones, over 65% being singletons. As concerns this clone: Antigen unknown. At one boundary the junction diverges from the germline segment, which might be a read error.

This CDR3 region has 14 residues. Germline CDR1 reads ENHRY; CDR2 reads SYGVKD. Material for sequencing was PBMCs. The clonotype comes from a man aged 35-49 years in good health and CMV-seropositive. The chain uses TRBV10-3 and TRBJ1-2; no firm D call. The CDR3 here is CAITPTPGYYGYTF. The CDR3 nucleotides read TGTGCCATCACGCCCACGCCGGGTTACTACGGCTACACCTTC.